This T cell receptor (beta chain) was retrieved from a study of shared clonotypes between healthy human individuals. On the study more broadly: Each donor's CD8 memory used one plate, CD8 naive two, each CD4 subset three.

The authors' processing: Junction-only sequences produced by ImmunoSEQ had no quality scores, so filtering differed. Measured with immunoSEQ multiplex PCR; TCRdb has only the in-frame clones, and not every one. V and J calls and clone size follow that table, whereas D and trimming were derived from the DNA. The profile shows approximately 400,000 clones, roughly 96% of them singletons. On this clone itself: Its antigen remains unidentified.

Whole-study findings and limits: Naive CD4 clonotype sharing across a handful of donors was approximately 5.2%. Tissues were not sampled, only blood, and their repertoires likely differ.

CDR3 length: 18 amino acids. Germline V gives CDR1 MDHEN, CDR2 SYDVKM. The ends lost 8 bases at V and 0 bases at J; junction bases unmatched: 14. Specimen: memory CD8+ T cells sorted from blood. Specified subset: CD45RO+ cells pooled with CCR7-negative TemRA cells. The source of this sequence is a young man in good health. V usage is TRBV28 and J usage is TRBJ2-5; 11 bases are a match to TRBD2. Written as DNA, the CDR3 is TGTGCCAGCTCGCTAGCGGGAGGAATTCTCCGGTACCAAGAGACCCAGTACTTC. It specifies CASSLAGGILRYQETQYF.